This TCR beta chain was obtained from a study of T cells in Graves' hyperthyroidism and ophthalmopathy. Amplification of TCR beta CDR3 regions used RNA as the template. HTBI primers drove first-round RT-PCR of the TCR CDR3. Each CDR3 protein gets one entry after TCRdb re-called the multiplex PCR reads with MiXCR. The sample shows 250,000 to 300,000 distinct CDR3 sequences, around 19% of them seen only once. This clonotype was detected only a few times. A 10 ml volume of fresh peripheral blood provided the PBMCs. The sequenced sample was blood. The clonotype originates from a man aged 45-60 years with Graves' ophthalmopathy.

The CDR3 loop reads CASSFRTSGRGTGANVLTF. CDR3 nucleotide sequence: TGTGCCAGCAGTTTCCGGACTAGCGGGAGAGGAACTGGGGCCAACGTCCTGACTTTC. This chain joins TRBV28 and TRBJ2-6; 13 bases line up with TRBD2. This CDR3 is 19 amino acids long. Per germline, CDR1 MDHEN and CDR2 SYDVKM. The J segment lost 2 bases and the V segment lost 3 bases, leaving 7 bases of the junction unmatched.